This T cell receptor beta chain derives from a study of early T cells in non-severe SARS-CoV-2 infection. Study-level background: It was bulk RNA from unsorted whole blood that was sequenced, and the chains were unpaired.

This clonotype was observed at least ten times. Its antigen is undetermined. Attachment of unique molecular identifiers to individual cDNA molecules was performed. Via MiXCR, TCRdb re-called the 5' RACE reads, giving one row per CDR3 protein. The sample records 25,000 to 30,000 distinct CDR3 sequences, roughly 4% being singletons. Study-wide results and caveats: Private and CD4 specificities were missed by VDJdb matching, which favored anti-spike CD8 responses.

Germline-derived CDR1 and CDR2 are MDHEN and SYDVKM. V lost 3 bases and J lost 7, with 7 bases in between. This CDR3 is 12 amino acids long. This TCR was recovered from an adult who was a healthcare worker with PCR-confirmed SARS-CoV-2 infection or an uninfected control (not recorded which). The gene calls are TRBV28 and TRBJ2-1, with D perhaps TRBD2 (5 bases). The sequenced material came from whole blood. CDR3 sequence: CASSLTKNEQFF. The CDR3, as DNA: TGTGCCAGCAGTTTGACTAAGAATGAGCAGTTCTTC. Supplemented by reference TRBV28 and TRBJ2-1, the full variable domain reads DVKVTQSSRYLVKRTGEKVFLECVQDMDHENMFWYRQDPGLGLRLIYFSYDVKMKEKGDIPEGYSVSREKKERFSLILESASTNQTSMYLCASSLTKNEQFFGPGTRLTVL.